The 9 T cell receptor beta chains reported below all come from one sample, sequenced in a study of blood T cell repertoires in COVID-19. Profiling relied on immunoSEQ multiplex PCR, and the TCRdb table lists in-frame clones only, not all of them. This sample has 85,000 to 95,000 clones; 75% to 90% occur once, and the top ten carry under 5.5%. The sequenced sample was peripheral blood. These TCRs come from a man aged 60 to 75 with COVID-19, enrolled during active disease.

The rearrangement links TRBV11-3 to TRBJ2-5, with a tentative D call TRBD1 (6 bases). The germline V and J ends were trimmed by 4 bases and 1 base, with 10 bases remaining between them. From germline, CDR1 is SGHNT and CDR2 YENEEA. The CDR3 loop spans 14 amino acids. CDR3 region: CASSSRDTQETQYF. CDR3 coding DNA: TGTGCCAGCAGCTCCCGGGACACCCAAGAGACCCAGTACTTC.

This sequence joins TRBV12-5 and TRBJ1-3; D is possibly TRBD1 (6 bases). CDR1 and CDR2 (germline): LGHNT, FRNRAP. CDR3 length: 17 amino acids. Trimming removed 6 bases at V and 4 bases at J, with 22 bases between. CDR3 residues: CASGQNPGQRWGNTIYF. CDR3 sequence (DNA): TGTGCTAGTGGACAAAACCCGGGACAAAGATGGGGAAACACCATATATTTT.

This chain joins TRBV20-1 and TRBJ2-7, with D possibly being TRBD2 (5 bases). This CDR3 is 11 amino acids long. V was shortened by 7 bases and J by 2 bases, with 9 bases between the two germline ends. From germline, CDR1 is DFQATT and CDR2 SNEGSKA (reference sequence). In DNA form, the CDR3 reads TGCAGTGTCTCCGGGACCTACGAGCAGTACTTC. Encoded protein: CSVSGTYEQYF.

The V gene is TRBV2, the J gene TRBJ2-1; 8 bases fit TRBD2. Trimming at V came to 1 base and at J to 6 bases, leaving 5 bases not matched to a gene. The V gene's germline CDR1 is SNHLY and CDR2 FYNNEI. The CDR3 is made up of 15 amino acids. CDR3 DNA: TGTGCCAGCAGTGAAGAGGGACTAGTAAGCAATGAGCAGTTCTTC. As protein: CASSEEGLVSNEQFF.

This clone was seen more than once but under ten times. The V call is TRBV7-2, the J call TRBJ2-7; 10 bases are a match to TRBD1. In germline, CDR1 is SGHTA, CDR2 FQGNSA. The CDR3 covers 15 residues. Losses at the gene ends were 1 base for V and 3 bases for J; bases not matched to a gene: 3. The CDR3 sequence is CASSLETGGFYEQYF. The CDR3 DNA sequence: TGTGCCAGCAGCTTAGAGACAGGGGGCTTCTACGAGCAGTACTTC.

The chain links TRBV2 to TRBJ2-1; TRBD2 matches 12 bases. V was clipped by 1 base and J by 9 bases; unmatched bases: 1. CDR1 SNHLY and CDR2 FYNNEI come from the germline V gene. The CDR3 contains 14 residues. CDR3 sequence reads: CASSEGLAGVEQFF. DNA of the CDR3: TGTGCCAGCAGTGAAGGACTAGCGGGAGTTGAGCAGTTCTTC.

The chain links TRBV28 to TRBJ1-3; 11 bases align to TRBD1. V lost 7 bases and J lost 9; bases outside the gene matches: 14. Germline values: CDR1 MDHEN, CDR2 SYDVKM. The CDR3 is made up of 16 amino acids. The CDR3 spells CASTTFPGTGGGTIYF. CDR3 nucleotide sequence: TGTGCCAGCACAACTTTCCCCGGGACAGGGGGAGGCACCATATATTTT.

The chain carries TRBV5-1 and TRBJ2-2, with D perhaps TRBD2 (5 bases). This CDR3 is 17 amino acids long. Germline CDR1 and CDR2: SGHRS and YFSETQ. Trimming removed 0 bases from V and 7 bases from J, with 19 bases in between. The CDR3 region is CASSLARFMEAGGELFF. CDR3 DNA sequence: TGCGCCAGCAGCTTGGCCCGATTCATGGAGGCTGGCGGGGAGCTGTTTTTT.

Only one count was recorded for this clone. The CDR3 bases are TGTGCCAGCAGCGGTAACAGGGACCTGAACACTGAAGCTTTCTTT. Protein product: CASSGNRDLNTEAFF. V and J are TRBV11-3 and TRBJ1-1, with D perhaps TRBD1 (6 bases). The V end was cut by 5 bases, the J end by 0 bases, with 13 bases between. Germline V gene lookup returns CDR1 SGHNT and CDR2 YENEEA. This CDR3 region has 15 residues.